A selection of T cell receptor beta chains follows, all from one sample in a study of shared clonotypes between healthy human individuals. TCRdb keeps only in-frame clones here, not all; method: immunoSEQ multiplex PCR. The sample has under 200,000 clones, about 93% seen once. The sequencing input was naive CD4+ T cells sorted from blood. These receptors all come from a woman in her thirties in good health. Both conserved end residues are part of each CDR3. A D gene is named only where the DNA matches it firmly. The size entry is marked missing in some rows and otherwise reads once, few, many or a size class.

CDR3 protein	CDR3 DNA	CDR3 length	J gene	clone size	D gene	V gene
CASSQDFYGTGTGELFF	TGCGCCAGCAGCCAAGACTTTTACGGGACAGGGACCGGGGAGCTGTTTTTT	17	TRBJ2-2	-	TRBD1	TRBV4-1
CSVDWTGQETQYF	TGCAGCGTCGATTGGACAGGACAAGAGACCCAGTACTTC	13	TRBJ2-5	-	TRBD1	TRBV29-1
CASSPTGGTAGNTIYF	TGCGCCAGCAGCCCCACAGGGGGCACGGCTGGAAACACCATATATTTT	16	TRBJ1-3	-	TRBD1	TRBV5-1
CASSVNLGGYQETQYF	TGTGCCAGCAGCGTAAATCTTGGGGGGTACCAAGAGACCCAGTACTTC	16	TRBJ2-5	-	-	TRBV9
CASSWIRGNQPQHF	TGTGCCAGCAGTTGGATCAGGGGCAATCAGCCCCAGCATTTT	14	TRBJ1-5	-	-	TRBV28
CASSTSGRDYEQFF	TGTGCCAGCAGCACTAGCGGGAGGGATTATGAGCAGTTCTTC	14	TRBJ2-1	-	TRBD2	TRBV7-9
CASSESGPYEQYF	TGTGCCAGCAGTGAATCGGGACCTTACGAGCAGTACTTC	13	TRBJ2-7	once	-	TRBV6-1
CASSLPGQDYEQYF	TGTGCCAGCTCACTTCCGGGACAGGACTACGAGCAGTACTTC	14	TRBJ2-7	-	TRBD1	TRBV18
CASSSGARALSQKNIQYF	TGTGCCAGCAGTTCAGGGGCCAGGGCTCTTAGCCAAAAGAACATTCAGTACTTC	18	TRBJ2-4	-	-	TRBV27
CATSKGGARLHTEAFF	TGTGCCACCTCTAAGGGAGGGGCGCGGTTACACACTGAAGCTTTCTTT	16	TRBJ1-1	once	-	TRBV15
CASSPWQTGGYEQYF	TGTGCCAGCTCACCGTGGCAGACAGGGGGCTACGAGCAGTACTTC	15	TRBJ2-7	few	TRBD1	TRBV18
CASSTAPGTSGNTIYF	TGTGCCAGCAGCACGGCACCCGGGACATCTGGAAACACCATATATTTT	16	TRBJ1-3	-	-	TRBV7-9
CASSHDGYNEQFF	TGTGCCAGCAGCCATGACGGCTACAATGAGCAGTTCTTC	13	TRBJ2-1	once	-	TRBV7-8
CASSQDGDRSSGNTIYF	TGTGCCAGCAGCCAGGACGGCGACAGGAGCTCTGGAAACACCATATATTTT	17	TRBJ1-3	-	-	TRBV4-2
CASSAPAQPQHF	TGTGCCAGCAGTGCCCCCGCTCAGCCCCAGCATTTT	12	TRBJ1-5	few	-	TRBV28
CASSYRTGGDYGYTF	TGTGCCAGCAGCTACCGGACAGGGGGCGACTATGGCTACACCTTC	15	TRBJ1-2	-	TRBD1	TRBV7-8
CASSQRYRVLQPQHF	TGTGCCAGCAGCCAAAGGTATCGGGTTTTACAGCCCCAGCATTTT	15	TRBJ1-5	-	-	TRBV27
CAISESATSNHYEQYF	TGTGCCATCAGTGAGTCGGCGACTAGCAACCACTACGAGCAGTACTTC	16	TRBJ2-7	-	TRBD2	TRBV10-3
CASSRRQGADTEAFF	TGTGCCAGCAGCCGCCGACAGGGAGCGGACACTGAAGCTTTCTTT	15	TRBJ1-1	-	TRBD1	TRBV7-3
CAISDRQETQYF	TGTGCCATCAGTGACAGACAAGAGACCCAGTACTTC	12	TRBJ2-5	-	-	TRBV10-3
CASSHFGSSYNEQFF	TGTGCCAGTAGCCACTTTGGAAGCTCCTACAATGAGCAGTTCTTC	15	TRBJ2-1	-	-	TRBV19
CASSPLTREGIQYF	TGTGCCAGCTCACCACTCACAAGGGAGGGTATTCAGTACTTC	14	TRBJ2-4	-	TRBD2	TRBV18
CASSGTETDSPLHF	TGTGCCAGCAGCGGAACAGAGACCGATTCACCCCTCCACTTT	14	TRBJ1-6	-	-	TRBV9
CASRNTGHRNTEAFF	TGTGCCAGCAGAAATACGGGACACCGTAACACTGAAGCTTTCTTT	15	TRBJ1-1	-	-	TRBV7-9
CASSFKQPYNEQFF	TGTGCCAGCAGTTTCAAGCAGCCATACAATGAGCAGTTCTTC	14	TRBJ2-1	-	-	TRBV28
CASSDPDRGQRPDTQYF	TGTGCCAGCAGTGACCCTGACAGGGGCCAACGTCCAGATACGCAGTATTTT	17	TRBJ2-3	-	TRBD1	TRBV6-1
CASLPRPAGIYEQYF	TGTGCCAGCCTCCCCCGACCAGCGGGTATTTACGAGCAGTACTTC	15	TRBJ2-7	-	-	TRBV28
CASSVAGGTNNEQFF	TGTGCCAGCAGCGTAGCGGGCGGTACTAACAATGAGCAGTTCTTC	15	TRBJ2-1	-	-	TRBV9
CASSLETGELFF	TGTGCCAGCAGCTTAGAGACCGGGGAGCTGTTTTTT	12	TRBJ2-2	once	-	TRBV7-9
CASSFQGSNQPQHF	TGTGCCAGCAGTTTTCAGGGCAGCAATCAGCCCCAGCATTTT	14	TRBJ1-5	-	-	TRBV27
CASSSRGYTF	TGTGCCAGCAGCTCTCGTGGCTACACCTTC	10	TRBJ1-2	-	-	TRBV2
CASSQDSNGAGETQYF	TGCGCCAGCAGCCAAGATAGCAACGGGGCGGGGGAGACCCAGTACTTC	16	TRBJ2-5	-	-	TRBV4-1
CASRPGQGGPPSSYTF	TGTGCCAGTAGGCCGGGACAGGGGGGTCCCCCTTCGAGCTACACCTTC	16	TRBJ1-2	-	TRBD1	TRBV19